A selection of T cell receptor beta chains follows, all from one sample in a study of T cell responses to AZD1222 COVID-19 vaccine. The data were produced by immunoSEQ multiplex PCR, yet TCRdb's version contains in-frame clones alone and is incomplete. The sample contains 120,000 or so clones, roughly 85% of which appear only once. The specimen was peripheral blood, collected on day 0 of AZD1222 vaccination. All receptors derive from an adult in good health. CDR3s include the opening cysteine and the closing phenylalanine or tryptophan. The D gene is left open where the match is weak. Clone sizes are given selectively: once, few, many, or a class where the clone is expanded.

CDR3 protein	CDR3 DNA	CDR3 length	clone size	D gene	V gene	J gene
CASSYDSNSPLHF	TGTGCCAGCAGTTACGACAGCAATTCACCCCTCCACTTT	13	-	-	TRBV6-5	TRBJ1-6
CSVTDRAGTEAFF	TGCAGCGTTACAGACAGGGCAGGCACTGAAGCTTTCTTT	13	-	TRBD1	TRBV29-1	TRBJ1-1
CATSRDFIPNTEAFF	TGTGCCACCAGCAGAGATTTTATTCCGAACACTGAAGCTTTCTTT	15	-	-	TRBV15	TRBJ1-1
CASSSGDSLMDNSPLHF	TGTGCCAGCAGCTCCGGTGACAGCCTGATGGATAATTCACCCCTCCACTTT	17	-	-	TRBV7-9	TRBJ1-6
CATAGPIGYPQHF	TGTGCCACCGCGGGACCGATAGGCTATCCCCAGCATTTT	13	-	-	TRBV24-1	TRBJ1-5
CASSQRGAKDEQYF	TGTGCCAGCAGCCAACGGGGGGCGAAGGACGAGCAGTACTTC	14	-	-	TRBV14	TRBJ2-7
CASSRAGQGVNNEQFF	TGTGCCAGTAGCAGGGCGGGACAGGGAGTAAACAATGAGCAGTTCTTC	16	-	TRBD1	TRBV19	TRBJ2-1
CASLTGGTGELFF	TGTGCCAGCTTAACAGGGGGCACCGGGGAGCTGTTTTTT	13	-	TRBD1	TRBV6-5	TRBJ2-2
CASSVGTYIWDTQYF	TGCGCCAGCAGTGTGGGCACCTACATCTGGGATACGCAGTATTTT	15	-	-	TRBV10-1	TRBJ2-3
CASSQDLTVATQYF	TGTGCCAGCAGCCAAGATCTAACGGTGGCTACGCAGTATTTT	14	-	-	TRBV14	TRBJ2-3
CASSLGQYNSPLHF	TGTGCCAGCAGTTTAGGGCAATATAATTCACCCCTCCACTTT	14	few	-	TRBV28	TRBJ1-6
CASTPLGAVETQYF	TGTGCCAGCACCCCGCTGGGGGCCGTGGAGACCCAGTACTTC	14	-	-	TRBV6-5	TRBJ2-5
CASSSPTGGRYGYTF	TGTGCCAGCAGTTCCCCGACAGGGGGTAGGTATGGCTACACCTTC	15	-	TRBD1	TRBV28	TRBJ1-2
CASSIGLAGDQPQHF	TGTGCCAGTAGTATAGGTCTGGCGGGCGATCAGCCCCAGCATTTT	15	-	-	TRBV19	TRBJ1-5
CASSVVLAKNIQYF	TGTGCCAGCAGCGTCGTGTTAGCCAAAAACATTCAGTACTTC	14	-	-	TRBV7-2	TRBJ2-4
CASSPGAGAISDEQFF	TGTGCCAGCAGCCCTGGGGCGGGAGCAATTTCGGATGAGCAGTTCTTC	16	-	TRBD2	TRBV7-9	TRBJ2-1
CASSLTGTSKGNEQFF	TGTGCCAGCAGCCTCACCGGGACCTCCAAAGGCAATGAGCAGTTCTTC	16	few	-	TRBV11-2	TRBJ2-1
CASSASLQGRVYEQYF	TGTGCCAGCAGTGCATCCTTACAGGGTAGAGTCTACGAGCAGTACTTC	16	-	-	TRBV2	TRBJ2-7
CATRRGSGGPGEFF	TGTGCCACCCGCCGTGGGAGCGGGGGCCCCGGTGAGTTCTTC	14	-	TRBD2	TRBV24-1	TRBJ2-1
CAWTAVLETEAFF	TGTGCCTGGACTGCGGTTTTGGAAACTGAAGCTTTCTTT	13	-	-	TRBV30	TRBJ1-1
CASSLSLLRGYNSPLHF	TGTGCCAGCAGTTTATCCTTACTCAGGGGCTATAATTCACCCCTCCACTTT	17	-	-	TRBV28	TRBJ1-6
CASRVLWRDYEQYF	TGCGCCAGCAGAGTCCTCTGGAGGGACTACGAGCAGTACTTC	14	-	-	TRBV5-1	TRBJ2-7
CASSQNAGQGSENTIYF	TGTGCCAGCAGCCAAAATGCAGGACAGGGGTCGGAAAACACCATATATTTT	17	-	TRBD1	TRBV3-1/TRBV3-2	TRBJ1-3
CATGTSGTSQYF	TGTGCCACCGGGACTAGCGGTACATCACAGTATTTT	12	-	TRBD2	TRBV24-1	TRBJ2-3
CASSLRLAGGPGNEQFF	TGTGCCAGTAGTCTTCGACTAGCGGGGGGGCCAGGAAATGAGCAGTTCTTC	17	-	TRBD2	TRBV19	TRBJ2-1